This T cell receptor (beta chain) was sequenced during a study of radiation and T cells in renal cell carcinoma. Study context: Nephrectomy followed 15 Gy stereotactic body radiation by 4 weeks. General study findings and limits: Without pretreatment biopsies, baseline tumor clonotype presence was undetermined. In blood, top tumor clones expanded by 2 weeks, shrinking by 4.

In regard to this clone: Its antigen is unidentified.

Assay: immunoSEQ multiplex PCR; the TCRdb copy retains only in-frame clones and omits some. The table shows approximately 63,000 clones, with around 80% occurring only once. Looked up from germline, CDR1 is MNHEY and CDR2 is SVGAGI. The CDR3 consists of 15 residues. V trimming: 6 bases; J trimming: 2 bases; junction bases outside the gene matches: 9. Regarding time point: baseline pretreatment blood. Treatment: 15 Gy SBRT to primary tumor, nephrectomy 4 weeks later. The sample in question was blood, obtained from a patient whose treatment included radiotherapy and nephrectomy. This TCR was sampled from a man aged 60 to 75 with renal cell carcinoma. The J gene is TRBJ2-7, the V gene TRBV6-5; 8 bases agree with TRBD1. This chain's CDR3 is CASSDGQGLTYEQYF. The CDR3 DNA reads TGTGCCAGCAGCGACGGACAGGGTCTGACCTACGAGCAGTACTTC.